The 8 T cell receptor beta chains below come from one sample, sequenced in a study of CD8 T cells in Susac syndrome. Random hexamers were used to reverse transcribe an amount of roughly 0.5 to 1 ug RNA. MiXCR was run by TCRdb on the immunoSEQ multiplex PCR reads, yielding one entry per CDR3 protein. Of some 200,000 distinct CDR3 sequences in the sample, over 90% were seen once. The sample was CD8+ T cells from PBMCs. The origin of the receptors is a human donor with Susac syndrome.

This clonotype was picked up one time. This rearrangement joins TRBV15 to TRBJ1-6; 7 bases map to TRBD1. The CDR3 loop spans 14 amino acids. Germline values: CDR1 LNHNV, CDR2 YYDKDF (reference sequence). V was pared by 5 bases and J by 10 bases, with 8 bases of the junction left unmatched. CDR3 nucleotide sequence: TGTGCCACCAGCGAAAGGGACAGTCGGTCACCCCTCCACTTT. Amino acid sequence: CATSERDSRSPLHF. Together with reference TRBV15 and TRBJ1-6, the CDR3 gives the full variable domain: DAMVIQNPRYQVTQFGKPVTLSCSQTLNHNVMYWYQQKSSQAPKLLFHYYDKDFNNEADTPDNFQSRRPNTSFCFLDIRSPGLGDTAMYLCATSERDSRSPLHFGNGTRLTVT.

The rearrangement links TRBV27 to TRBJ1-5; 8 positions agree with TRBD1. The CDR3 is 14 residues long. The germline CDR1 and CDR2 sequences are MNHEY and SMNVEV (reference sequence). The junction had 6 bases not matched to a gene; V was cut back by 8 bases and J by 3 bases. The DNA for the CDR3 is TGTGCCAGCGGAGGACAGGGATTCAATCAGCCCCAGCATTTT. The encoded protein is CASGGQGFNQPQHF.

This chain connects TRBV7-9 to TRBJ2-5; 10 bases fit TRBD2. Germline V CDR1 and CDR2: SEHNR, FQNEAQ (reference sequence). This CDR3 has 16 amino acids. V lost 5 bases and J lost 5; bases outside the gene matches: 11. The chain's CDR3 is CASSPRGGLASETQYF. The CDR3 nucleotides read TGTGCCAGCAGCCCTCGGGGGGGACTAGCGTCTGAGACCCAGTACTTC.

This chain connects TRBV30 to TRBJ1-2; D not resolved. The CDR3 is 13 amino acids. V was cut by 2 bases and J by 4 bases, with 11 bases left in between. Per the germline V gene, CDR1 is GTSNPN and CDR2 is SVGIG (reference sequence). This CDR3 reads CAWSPGYFYGYTF. CDR3 nucleotide sequence: TGTGCCTGGAGTCCGGGATACTTCTATGGCTACACCTTC. Full variable domain (outside the CDR3, taken from reference TRBV30 and TRBJ1-2): SQTIHQWPATLVQPVGSPLSLECTVEGTSNPNLYWYRQAAGRGLQLLFYSVGIGQISSEVPQNLSASRPQDRQFILSSKKLLLSDSGFYLCAWSPGYFYGYTFGSGTRLTVV.

The chain combines TRBV7-8 with TRBJ2-7, with D uncertain. The CDR3 runs 13 residues. Trimming stripped 1 base from V and 3 bases from J, with 7 bases between. CDR1 SGHVS and CDR2 FQNEAQ come from the germline V gene. This CDR3 reads CASSLDAFYEQYF. In nucleotides, the CDR3 is TGTGCCAGCAGCTTAGATGCTTTCTACGAGCAGTACTTC. The whole variable domain, remainder taken from reference TRBV7-8 and TRBJ2-7, is GAGVSQSPRYKVAKRGQDVALRCDPISGHVSLFWYQQALGQGPEFLTYFQNEAQLDKSGLPSDRFFAERPEGSVSTLKIQRTQQEDSAVYLCASSLDAFYEQYFGPGTRLTVT.

The chain couples TRBV15 to TRBJ2-7, with TRBD1 as a possible D gene (5 bases). This CDR3 is built from 16 residues. Looked up from germline, CDR1 is LNHNV and CDR2 is YYDKDF (reference sequence). Trimming removed 1 base from V and 3 bases from J, with 16 bases in between. CDR3 coding DNA: TGTGCCACCAGCAGAGTAGGGATCCAGGGAAGCTACGAGCAGTACTTC. This translates into CATSRVGIQGSYEQYF.

V and J are TRBV6-5 and TRBJ2-7; the match to TRBD1 covers 7 bases. The ends lost 0 bases at V and 2 bases at J; junction bases unmatched: 4. This CDR3 has 15 amino acids. Germline V gene data show CDR1 as MNHEY and CDR2 as SVGAGI. In nucleotides, the CDR3 is TGTGCCAGCAGTTACTCGACAGGGAAGACCTACGAGCAGTACTTC. This gives the protein CASSYSTGKTYEQYF.

The chain has TRBV6-5 and TRBJ2-3; no definite D call. CDR3 length: 11 amino acids. CDR1 is MNHEY and CDR2 is SVGAGI in the germline V gene. Trimming removed 5 bases from V and 5 bases from J, with 5 bases in between. CDR3 amino acids: CASSTLDTQYF. The CDR3, as DNA: TGTGCCAGCAGTACCTTAGATACGCAGTATTTT.